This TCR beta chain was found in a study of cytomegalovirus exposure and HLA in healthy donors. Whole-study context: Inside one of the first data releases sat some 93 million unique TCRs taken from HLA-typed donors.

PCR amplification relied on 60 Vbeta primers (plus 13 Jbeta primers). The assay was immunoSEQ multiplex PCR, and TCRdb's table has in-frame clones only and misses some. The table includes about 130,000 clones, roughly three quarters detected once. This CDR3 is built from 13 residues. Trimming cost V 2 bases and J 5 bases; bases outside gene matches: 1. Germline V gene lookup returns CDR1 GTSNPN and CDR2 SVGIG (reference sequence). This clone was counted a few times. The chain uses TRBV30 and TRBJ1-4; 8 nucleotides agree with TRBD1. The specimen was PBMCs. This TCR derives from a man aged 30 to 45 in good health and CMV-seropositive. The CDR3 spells CAWSRTGNEKLFF. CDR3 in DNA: TGTGCCTGGAGTAGGACAGGGAATGAAAAACTGTTTTTT.